This is a list of T cell receptor beta chains from one sample in a study of cytomegalovirus exposure and HLA in healthy donors. Here immunoSEQ multiplex PCR was the method, and the copy in TCRdb shows in-frame clones only, minus some. The data contain some 120,000 clones, about nine tenths of them singletons. Sequenced material: PBMCs. All receptors derive from a man aged 25-45 years in good health and CMV-seronegative. CDR3s include the opening cysteine and the closing phenylalanine or tryptophan. Each record gives: D gene, V gene, J gene, clone size, CDR3 DNA, CDR3 protein. A D gene is named only where the DNA matches it firmly. The size field is filled for only some rows; it gives once, few, many or a size class.

d_gene: TRBD1
v_gene: TRBV27
j_gene: TRBJ1-1
abundance: -
CDR3nt: TGTGCCAGCAGTACAGGGGGCACTGAAGCTTTCTTT
CDR3aa: CASSTGGTEAFF

d_gene: TRBD1
v_gene: TRBV2
j_gene: TRBJ1-5
abundance: -
CDR3nt: TGTGCCAGCAACGGGGACAGGGGAAACAATCAGCCCCAGCATTTT
CDR3aa: CASNGDRGNNQPQHF

d_gene: TRBD1
v_gene: TRBV7-9
j_gene: TRBJ1-1
abundance: -
CDR3nt: TGTGCCAGCAGCCTCCCGGACAGGATGAACACTGAAGCTTTCTTT
CDR3aa: CASSLPDRMNTEAFF

d_gene: -
v_gene: TRBV5-1
j_gene: TRBJ2-2
abundance: -
CDR3nt: TGCGCCAGCAGCTTGTATACAGAAAACACCGGGGAGCTGTTTTTT
CDR3aa: CASSLYTENTGELFF

d_gene: TRBD1
v_gene: TRBV2
j_gene: TRBJ1-4
abundance: few
CDR3nt: TGTGCCAGCAGTGAAGAGGGAGACAGGGGGAATGAAAAACTGTTTTTT
CDR3aa: CASSEEGDRGNEKLFF

d_gene: TRBD2
v_gene: TRBV2
j_gene: TRBJ2-5
abundance: once
CDR3nt: TGTGCCAGCAGTGCACCTCAGAGCGGGAGGATATTGTATAGGTCCCAGTACTTC
CDR3aa: CASSAPQSGRILYRSQYF

d_gene: -
v_gene: TRBV7-2
j_gene: TRBJ1-1
abundance: -
CDR3nt: TGTGCCAGCAGCTTCGATAGGCAGGGTGAAGCTTTCTTT
CDR3aa: CASSFDRQGEAFF

d_gene: -
v_gene: TRBV5-1
j_gene: TRBJ2-7
abundance: -
CDR3nt: TGCGCCAGCAGCCCCTACGCGGAATACTACGACGAGCAGTACTTC
CDR3aa: CASSPYAEYYDEQYF

d_gene: TRBD2
v_gene: TRBV11-2
j_gene: TRBJ2-1
abundance: -
CDR3nt: TGTGCCAGCAGCTTAGCGTTAAGGACTAGCGGGGTTTGGTTCTTC
CDR3aa: CASSLALRTSGVWFF

d_gene: -
v_gene: TRBV27
j_gene: TRBJ2-5
abundance: -
CDR3nt: TGTGCCAGCAGGAAAACCAGGGCAGGGGAGACCCAGTACTTC
CDR3aa: CASRKTRAGETQYF

d_gene: -
v_gene: TRBV5-6
j_gene: TRBJ2-4
abundance: -
CDR3nt: TGTGCCAGCAGCGGCGCCTTGGCGGACAAAAACATTCAGTACTTC
CDR3aa: CASSGALADKNIQYF

d_gene: TRBD1
v_gene: TRBV30
j_gene: TRBJ2-2
abundance: -
CDR3nt: TGTGCCTGGACAGACAGGGACACCGGGGAGCTGTTTTTT
CDR3aa: CAWTDRDTGELFF

d_gene: -
v_gene: TRBV2
j_gene: TRBJ2-3
abundance: -
CDR3nt: TGTGCCAGCAGTCGAGGAGGAACAGATACGCAGTATTTT
CDR3aa: CASSRGGTDTQYF

d_gene: -
v_gene: TRBV6-5
j_gene: TRBJ2-5
abundance: -
CDR3nt: TGTGCCAGCAGTTACTCCGGGTCCCGGGGGGAGACCCAGTACTTC
CDR3aa: CASSYSGSRGETQYF

d_gene: -
v_gene: TRBV5-1
j_gene: TRBJ1-5
abundance: -
CDR3nt: TGCGCCAGCAGCTTGGATGGTGGACGGACATATAGCAATCAGCCCCAGCATTTT
CDR3aa: CASSLDGGRTYSNQPQHF

d_gene: TRBD2
v_gene: TRBV15
j_gene: TRBJ2-2
abundance: -
CDR3nt: TGTGCCACCAGCAGGGGGGACTACCTGAACACCGGGGAGCTGTTTTTT
CDR3aa: CATSRGDYLNTGELFF

d_gene: -
v_gene: TRBV4-1
j_gene: TRBJ2-3
abundance: -
CDR3nt: TGCGCCAGCAGCCAAGGGCCCTGGGGGGTTTCAGGCACAGATACGCAGTATTTT
CDR3aa: CASSQGPWGVSGTDTQYF

d_gene: TRBD1
v_gene: TRBV15
j_gene: TRBJ2-7
abundance: -
CDR3nt: TGTGCCACCAGCAGGGACAGGGGGCGCGGCGAGCAGTACTTC
CDR3aa: CATSRDRGRGEQYF

d_gene: -
v_gene: TRBV7-9
j_gene: TRBJ1-6
abundance: -
CDR3nt: TGTGCCAGCAGCCGGCTATCGGGACAAGATAATTCACCCCTCCACTTT
CDR3aa: CASSRLSGQDNSPLHF

d_gene: -
v_gene: TRBV19
j_gene: TRBJ1-2
abundance: -
CDR3nt: TGTGCCAGTAGTACAAGGCAGGGGCTCGGCTACACCTTC
CDR3aa: CASSTRQGLGYTF

d_gene: TRBD1
v_gene: TRBV10-1
j_gene: TRBJ2-2
abundance: -
CDR3nt: TGCGCCAGCAGTTTGACAGGGAGGGAGCTGTTTTTT
CDR3aa: CASSLTGRELFF

d_gene: -
v_gene: TRBV19
j_gene: TRBJ2-7
abundance: once
CDR3nt: TGTGCCAGTAATATGGGGGGTTCCTACGAGCAGTACTTC
CDR3aa: CASNMGGSYEQYF

d_gene: -
v_gene: TRBV19
j_gene: TRBJ1-1
abundance: -
CDR3nt: TGTGCCAGTAGTATAGCAGGGATGAACACTGAAGCTTTCTTT
CDR3aa: CASSIAGMNTEAFF

d_gene: -
v_gene: TRBV18
j_gene: TRBJ2-7
abundance: -
CDR3nt: TGTGCCAGCTCACCACTTGGGGCCGGCTCCTACGAGCAGTACTTC
CDR3aa: CASSPLGAGSYEQYF

d_gene: TRBD1
v_gene: TRBV7-2
j_gene: TRBJ1-3
abundance: -
CDR3nt: TGTGCCAGCAGCTCCCCGGACAGGGATGGAAACACCATATATTTT
CDR3aa: CASSSPDRDGNTIYF

d_gene: TRBD2
v_gene: TRBV27
j_gene: TRBJ2-7
abundance: -
CDR3nt: TGTGCCAGCAGTCGAGCGGGAGGGGCTAACGAGCAGTACTTC
CDR3aa: CASSRAGGANEQYF

d_gene: TRBD1
v_gene: TRBV2
j_gene: TRBJ1-1
abundance: -
CDR3nt: TGTGCCAGCAGGGACAGGACAGTGGGCACTGAAGCTTTCTTT
CDR3aa: CASRDRTVGTEAFF

d_gene: -
v_gene: TRBV7-9
j_gene: TRBJ2-2
abundance: -
CDR3nt: TGTGCCACCTCCCAGTCTGGTTACACCGGGGAGCTGTTTTTT
CDR3aa: CATSQSGYTGELFF

d_gene: -
v_gene: TRBV6-5
j_gene: TRBJ1-5
abundance: -
CDR3nt: TGTGCCAGCAGCGCTACGAGCAATCAGCCCCAGCATTTT
CDR3aa: CASSATSNQPQHF

d_gene: TRBD1
v_gene: TRBV27
j_gene: TRBJ2-5
abundance: -
CDR3nt: TGTGCCAGCAAGGGGGCCGCGGAGACCCAGTACTTC
CDR3aa: CASKGAAETQYF

d_gene: TRBD1
v_gene: TRBV19
j_gene: TRBJ1-1
abundance: -
CDR3nt: TGTGCCAGTAGTAACCGGGACAGGGGGCATGCTTTCTTT
CDR3aa: CASSNRDRGHAFF

d_gene: TRBD1
v_gene: TRBV7-9
j_gene: TRBJ2-1
abundance: -
CDR3nt: TGTGCCAGCAGCCCGCGGACAGGGCTGAATGAGCAGTTCTTC
CDR3aa: CASSPRTGLNEQFF

d_gene: -
v_gene: TRBV5-4
j_gene: TRBJ2-5
abundance: -
CDR3nt: TGTGCCAGCAGCTCCCCTCAGGGGGGCAAAGAGACCCAGTACTTC
CDR3aa: CASSSPQGGKETQYF

d_gene: TRBD1
v_gene: TRBV9
j_gene: TRBJ1-2
abundance: -
CDR3nt: TGTGCCAGCAGCCCCCGACAGGGGGCAGGTAACTATGGCTACACCTTC
CDR3aa: CASSPRQGAGNYGYTF

d_gene: TRBD2
v_gene: TRBV9
j_gene: TRBJ2-1
abundance: once
CDR3nt: TGTGCCAGCAGCGTAACTAGCGGGAGGGCCACTGAGCAGTTCTTC
CDR3aa: CASSVTSGRATEQFF

d_gene: TRBD2
v_gene: TRBV9
j_gene: TRBJ2-1
abundance: -
CDR3nt: TGTGCCAGCAGCGCCCAGGCTAGCGGGACTCAGGGGCAGTTCTTC
CDR3aa: CASSAQASGTQGQFF

d_gene: -
v_gene: TRBV11-3
j_gene: TRBJ2-2
abundance: -
CDR3nt: TGTGCCAGCAGCTACTCTCTAGATCTCGGGGAGCTGTTTTTT
CDR3aa: CASSYSLDLGELFF

d_gene: -
v_gene: TRBV5-1
j_gene: TRBJ1-4
abundance: -
CDR3nt: TGCGCCAGCAGCTTGGGAACGGCGGATAATGAAAAACTGTTTTTT
CDR3aa: CASSLGTADNEKLFF

d_gene: -
v_gene: TRBV18
j_gene: TRBJ2-7
abundance: -
CDR3nt: TGTGCCAGCTCACCTCTGGGGAGCTCCTACGAGCAGTACTTC
CDR3aa: CASSPLGSSYEQYF

d_gene: TRBD1
v_gene: TRBV18
j_gene: TRBJ1-3
abundance: -
CDR3nt: TGTGCCAGCTCACCATTGACAGGGGGAAACACCATATATTTT
CDR3aa: CASSPLTGGNTIYF

d_gene: -
v_gene: TRBV5-1
j_gene: TRBJ2-5
abundance: -
CDR3nt: TGCGCCAGCAGGCCCGACGGAGGGACCCAAGAGACCCAGTACTTC
CDR3aa: CASRPDGGTQETQYF

d_gene: TRBD1
v_gene: TRBV11-3
j_gene: TRBJ2-5
abundance: -
CDR3nt: TGTGCCAGCAGCTTAGAGGGACAGGGTGGGGAGACCCAGTACTTC
CDR3aa: CASSLEGQGGETQYF

d_gene: -
v_gene: TRBV10-3
j_gene: TRBJ2-1
abundance: -
CDR3nt: TGTGCCATCAGTTACGGGAGTCCATCCAATGAGCAGTTCTTC
CDR3aa: CAISYGSPSNEQFF

d_gene: -
v_gene: TRBV7-6
j_gene: TRBJ1-5
abundance: -
CDR3nt: TGTGCCAGCAGCTTGACGGACAGTGGTAATCAGCCCCAGCATTTT
CDR3aa: CASSLTDSGNQPQHF

d_gene: -
v_gene: TRBV14
j_gene: TRBJ2-7
abundance: once
CDR3nt: TGTGCCAGCAGCCATTGGGCAGTCTACGAGCAGTACTTC
CDR3aa: CASSHWAVYEQYF

d_gene: -
v_gene: TRBV5-6
j_gene: TRBJ1-4
abundance: once
CDR3nt: TGTGCCAGCAGCTTCCAGGGTGTAGAAAAACTGTTTTTT
CDR3aa: CASSFQGVEKLFF

d_gene: -
v_gene: TRBV9
j_gene: TRBJ2-7
abundance: few
CDR3nt: TGTGCCAGCAGCTTCGGGACTGGCCCTTTCAGCGAGCAGTACTTC
CDR3aa: CASSFGTGPFSEQYF

d_gene: -
v_gene: TRBV19
j_gene: TRBJ1-1
abundance: -
CDR3nt: TGTGCCAGTAGTACTACCGGGACATACTACACTGAAGCTTTCTTT
CDR3aa: CASSTTGTYYTEAFF

d_gene: -
v_gene: TRBV2
j_gene: TRBJ1-2
abundance: -
CDR3nt: TGTGCCAGCAGTGAAGTGGGGGGGGTAGCTGGCTACACCTTC
CDR3aa: CASSEVGGVAGYTF

d_gene: -
v_gene: TRBV14
j_gene: TRBJ2-7
abundance: -
CDR3nt: TGTGCCAGCAGTCCCCCGCGGGCCAGGGGGGCGTACGAGCAGTACTTC
CDR3aa: CASSPPRARGAYEQYF

d_gene: TRBD1
v_gene: TRBV27
j_gene: TRBJ2-1
abundance: -
CDR3nt: TGTGCCAGCAGTCCACAGGGGACCTACAATGAGCAGTTCTTC
CDR3aa: CASSPQGTYNEQFF

d_gene: TRBD2
v_gene: TRBV5-1
j_gene: TRBJ2-1
abundance: -
CDR3nt: TGCGCCAGCAGCCTCCCTCCGGGACTAGCGGGATTTGGCTCCTACAATGAGCAGTTCTTC
CDR3aa: CASSLPPGLAGFGSYNEQFF